This is a list of T cell receptor beta chains from one sample in a study of read filtering for tumor transcriptome and immune sequencing. TCRdb re-called the reads through MiXCR, storing one row per CDR3 protein. The repertoire has about 130,000 distinct CDR3 sequences, approximately 13% of them found once; the top ten carry approximately 9.9%. The sample consisted of a population of CD138-negative cells sorted from bone marrow. Every receptor here comes from a donor at least 40 years old with multiple myeloma. Both conserved end residues are part of each CDR3. Fields, in order: clone size, CDR3 length, V gene, J gene, D gene, CDR3 protein, CDR3 DNA. A D gene is named only where the DNA matches it firmly. Expanded clones get a size class; other rows say once, few or many, or leave the size out.

>NA|13|TRBV2|TRBJ1-1|NA
CASSQDGPSEAFF
TGTGCCAGCAGTCAGGACGGGCCGTCTGAAGCTTTCTTT
>NA|17|TRBV10-3|TRBJ2-1|TRBD2
CAISESVGGRAYNEQFF
TGTGCCATCAGTGAGTCTGTGGGAGGGAGGGCCTACAATGAGCAGTTCTTC
>many|13|TRBV5-1|TRBJ2-1|NA
CASSGGGALGQFF
TGCGCCAGCAGTGGTGGAGGGGCCCTGGGGCAGTTCTTC
>many|15|TRBV5-1|TRBJ1-1|TRBD1
CASSTGQGAGTEAFF
TGCGCCAGCAGCACTGGACAGGGGGCCGGCACTGAAGCTTTCTTT
>many|14|TRBV27|TRBJ2-1|TRBD2
CASSFGGGDHEQFF
TGTGCCAGCAGTTTCGGGGGGGGGGACCATGAGCAGTTCTTC
>NA|16|TRBV5-1|TRBJ2-3|TRBD1
CASSLGGDRRTDTQYF
TGCGCCAGCAGCTTGGGTGGGGACAGGCGCACAGATACGCAGTATTTT
>many|14|TRBV7-2|TRBJ1-1|NA
CASSQRGAGTEAFF
TGTGCCAGCAGCCAACGCGGGGCTGGCACTGAAGCTTTCTTT
>NA|15|TRBV5-1|TRBJ2-5|TRBD2
CASRSGLAGRETQYF
TGCGCCAGCAGAAGCGGACTAGCGGGAAGAGAGACCCAGTACTTC
>many|15|TRBV5-1|TRBJ2-1|TRBD2
CASSPIAGAYNEQFF
TGCGCCAGCAGCCCGATTGCGGGAGCCTACAATGAGCAGTTCTTC
>few|14|TRBV7-2|TRBJ2-4|NA
CASSQGGAKNIQYF
TGTGCCAGCAGCCAGGGGGGCGCCAAAAACATTCAGTACTTC
>many|14|TRBV5-1|TRBJ2-5|NA
CASSPPDSGETQYF
TGCGCCAGCAGCCCACCGGACAGCGGAGAGACCCAGTACTTC
>many|11|TRBV6-1|TRBJ2-4|NA
CASSAQGPQYF
TGTGCCAGCAGTGCACAGGGCCCCCAGTACTTC
>many|14|TRBV29-1|TRBJ2-3|NA
CSVSGAGGTDTQYF
TGCAGCGTTTCAGGGGCAGGAGGCACAGATACGCAGTATTTT
>many|16|TRBV28|TRBJ1-1|NA
CASTTAGASYVFEAFF
TGTGCCAGCACGACAGCAGGGGCATCTTATGTTTTCGAGGCTTTCTTT
>many|15|TRBV25-1|TRBJ2-1|TRBD2
CASSESGGQYNEQFF
TGTGCCAGCAGTGAAAGCGGGGGGCAATACAATGAGCAGTTCTTC
>many|14|TRBV28|TRBJ2-1|NA
CASSLIGSYNEQFF
TGTGCCAGCAGTTTAATAGGATCCTACAATGAGCAGTTCTTC
>many|15|TRBV10-3|TRBJ2-5|NA
CAISDYGVGKETQYF
TGTGCCATCAGCGACTACGGGGTTGGGAAAGAGACCCAGTACTTC
>many|13|TRBV2|TRBJ2-5|NA
CASSDRTARTQYF
TGTGCCAGCAGTGATCGGACAGCCCGGACCCAGTACTTC
>many|15|TRBV5-1|TRBJ2-3|TRBD2
CASRPGTSGTDTQYF
TGCGCCAGCAGACCCGGGACTAGCGGCACAGATACGCAGTATTTT
>many|15|TRBV2|TRBJ2-1|TRBD1
CASRLGTGIYNEQFF
TGTGCCAGCAGGCTTGGGACAGGGATATACAATGAGCAGTTCTTC
>many|15|TRBV6-6|TRBJ1-1|TRBD1
CASSGQGAWNTEAFF
TGTGCCAGCAGTGGACAGGGGGCTTGGAACACTGAAGCTTTCTTT
>few|14|TRBV6-5|TRBJ1-5|TRBD1
CASSWGQANQPQHF
TGTGCCAGCAGTTGGGGACAGGCAAATCAGCCCCAGCATTTT
>NA|14|TRBV6-5|TRBJ2-5|NA
CASSNLGRGETQYF
TGTGCCAGCAGCAACCTGGGGAGAGGAGAGACCCAGTACTTC
>many|15|TRBV10-3|TRBJ2-2|TRBD2
CAISEGLAGAGELFF
TGTGCCATCAGTGAGGGTCTAGCGGGCGCGGGGGAGCTGTTTTTT
>many|18|TRBV7-8|TRBJ1-4|TRBD1
CASSFSPNTGDVGEKLFF
TGTGCCAGCAGCTTTAGCCCTAATACAGGGGACGTCGGTGAAAAACTGTTTTTT
>NA|15|TRBV3-1|TRBJ1-5|NA
CASSLDRYGNQPQHF
TGTGCCAGCAGCCTTGACAGGTACGGCAATCAGCCCCAGCATTTT
>NA|12|TRBV11-2|TRBJ1-3|NA
CASGASFNTIYF
TGTGCCAGCGGGGCTTCATTCAACACCATATATTTT
>many|16|TRBV2|TRBJ2-5|TRBD2
CASSLTSGGGGETQYF
TGTGCCAGCAGTTTGACTAGCGGGGGAGGAGGAGAGACCCAGTACTTC
>NA|16|TRBV28|TRBJ2-6|NA
CASSLEGTSGANVLTF
TGTGCCAGCAGTTTGGAGGGGACCTCAGGGGCCAACGTCCTGACTTTC
>many|14|TRBV19|TRBJ1-1|NA
CASSPWVEDTEAFF
TGTGCCAGTAGTCCGTGGGTGGAGGACACTGAAGCTTTCTTT
>many|14|TRBV20-1|TRBJ2-7|NA
CSAGRLQGSYEQYF
TGCAGTGCTGGTCGGCTGCAGGGTTCCTACGAGCAGTACTTC
>few|14|TRBV19|TRBJ1-5|NA
CASSPSGDNQPQHF
TGTGCCAGTAGTCCCTCAGGGGACAATCAGCCCCAGCATTTT
>many|15|TRBV20-1|TRBJ2-1|TRBD2
CSARDGTSAHNEQFF
TGCAGTGCTAGAGACGGGACTAGCGCTCACAATGAGCAGTTCTTC
>many|14|TRBV28|TRBJ2-7|NA
CASTPPGGRYEQYF
TGTGCCAGCACCCCCCCCGGGGGGCGGTACGAGCAGTACTTC
>many|15|TRBV18|TRBJ1-1|NA
CASSLAGFRNTEAFF
TGTGCCAGCTCATTGGCAGGGTTTCGGAACACTGAAGCTTTCTTT
>NA|13|TRBV13|TRBJ2-1|NA
CASSPKAVDEQFF
TGTGCCAGCAGCCCTAAAGCGGTGGATGAGCAGTTCTTC
>few|15|TRBV6-5|TRBJ1-3|NA
CASSYSQETGNTIYF
TGTGCCAGCAGTTACTCCCAGGAGACTGGAAACACCATATATTTT
>many|13|TRBV28|TRBJ2-1|NA
CASRNRVINEQFF
TGTGCCAGCAGGAACAGGGTTATCAATGAGCAGTTCTTC
>many|18|TRBV2|TRBJ2-3|TRBD2
CASSYVAGELGGTDTQYF
TGTGCCAGCAGTTACGTAGCGGGAGAACTTGGGGGCACAGATACGCAGTATTTT
>many|14|TRBV12-3/TRBV12-4|TRBJ1-2|NA
CASSFGGRSYGYTF
TGTGCCAGCAGTTTCGGGGGACGGTCCTATGGCTACACCTTC
>many|13|TRBV7-9|TRBJ1-2|NA
CASSLSGYHGYTF
TGTGCCAGCAGCCTCTCAGGATACCATGGCTACACCTTC
>many|11|TRBV6-6|TRBJ1-4|NA
CASSINEKLFF
TGTGCCAGCAGCATAAATGAAAAACTGTTTTTT
>NA|17|TRBV28|TRBJ2-6|NA
CASSSTRGATGANVLTF
TGTGCCAGCAGTTCGACCCGAGGAGCGACTGGGGCCAACGTCCTGACTTTC
>many|13|TRBV12-5|TRBJ2-1|NA
CASGFSLYNEQFF
TGTGCTAGTGGTTTCTCTCTCTACAATGAGCAGTTCTTC
>many|17|TRBV11-3|TRBJ2-7|TRBD2
CASSPGLAGGRGVEQYF
TGTGCCAGCAGCCCCGGACTAGCGGGAGGCCGGGGGGTCGAGCAGTACTTC